This T cell receptor (beta chain) was obtained from a study of T cell repertoires in cytomegalovirus infection. The ends were cut back, 4 bases at V and 0 bases at J, with 18 bases in the middle. This CDR3 is 17 amino acids long. Germline loops: CDR1 SGHRS, CDR2 YFSETQ. About this clonotype: The antigen is unknown.

In TCRdb, the reads were re-called with MiXCR into one record per CDR3 protein. The sample has around 430,000 distinct CDR3 sequences; under 55% are singletons. The sample here was cultured PBMCs, taken from culture after CMV antigen stimulation. This chain joins TRBV5-1 and TRBJ2-3; D gene uncertain. This TCR derives from a human donor in good health (CMV status not recorded). Some clones in this sample may be carry-over from other donors' samples. Here the CDR3 reads CASSPEPQRTSTDTQYF. CDR3 DNA: TGCGCCAGCAGCCCAGAGCCACAGCGTACTAGCACAGATACGCAGTATTTT.